This T cell receptor beta chain was sequenced during a study of T cell responses to AZD1222 COVID-19 vaccine. The repertoire was sequenced with immunoSEQ multiplex PCR; TCRdb's copy has only in-frame clones and lacks some. The table shows roughly 100,000 clones, with 80% to 95% occurring only once. The study pooled second doses at about 4 or about 12 weeks. The CDR3 totals 15 residues. The ends were cut back, 3 bases at V and 6 bases at J, with 14 bases in the middle. Looked up from germline, CDR1 is SGHAT and CDR2 is FQNNGV. Here the sequenced sample was peripheral blood, taken 28 days after the second AZD1222 dose. The rearrangement uses TRBV11-2 and TRBJ2-2; D perhaps matches TRBD1 (5 bases). The source of this sequence is an adult who received the AZD1222 COVID-19 vaccine. DNA of the CDR3: TGTGCCAGCAGCTTGGGGCTAGTAATATCCGGGGAGCTGTTTTTT. Protein product: CASSLGLVISGELFF.